This TCR beta chain was profiled in a study of blood T cell repertoires in COVID-19 (dated by TCRdb to the early 2020s). In terms of the full investigation: Collaborator samples came from the United States, Italy and Spain and covered acute and convalescent phases of COVID-19. The material from the prospective study consisted of cDNA or gDNA derived from T cells, B-cell-depleted T cells, or PBMCs. The dataset comprised deeply sampled blood TCRbeta repertoires from subjects exposed to, actively infected with, or recovered from COVID-19. The repertoires were released in a freely available public database meant as a resource for research on the immune response to SARS-CoV-2. The samples were drawn from two sources: the first 160 participants of the ongoing ImmuneRACE study, and some 1,300 subjects contributed by 6 global collaborators. A de-identified subject ID, COVID-19 status, age in years and sex were almost always included in the sample metadata. Where available, HLA class I and class II types were obtained from metadata supplied by the sample provider rather than from assay-based typing.

The paper as a whole reports these results and caveats: How much clinical and demographic metadata was included differed by source and by participant, and the metadata was provided uncurated.

The germline V gene specifies SGHRS as CDR1 and YFSETQ as CDR2. The CDR3 covers 14 residues, taking in both the cysteine and the phenylalanine. Only CDR3 DNA is held: 42 bases, read in frame from base 1. The germline V and J ends show losses of 4 bases and 6 bases respectively, and no gene match explains 4 bases of the junction. Samples from volunteer blood donors who had recovered from COVID-19 were contributed by a second Seattle source. Whole blood was collected in K2EDTA tubes by collaborating institutions according to the institutions' own protocols. For TCRbeta analysis, collaborator samples were shipped as frozen whole blood, as isolated PBMCs, or as DNA extracted from either sample type. The immunoSEQ Assay, a bias-controlled multiplex PCR, was used to amplify TCRbeta CDR3 regions from genomic DNA. Per the source publication's procedure: Nucleated cell counts per sample were estimated from amplification of reference gene primers within the assay. To quantify the absolute abundance of each unique TCRbeta CDR3 rearrangement, sequence reads were collapsed and filtered. For each sample, productive Simpson clonality was calculated by taking the square root of Simpson's diversity index across productive rearrangements. Not all clones reach the TCRdb copy of this immuneACCESS table, which keeps in-frame sequences only. Checked studies attribute under half of the gap to unresolved V genes and leave the rest unexplained. The DNA was the basis for D and trimming; V, J and clone size are from that table. The sample has about 210,000 clones on record, 75% to 85% of them singletons. The ten largest clones take up about 2.1% of the sample.

On this clone itself: The antigen it binds to is not known. No base-level quality is on record; no much larger clone is a single base apart.

The receptor chain draws on TRBV5-1 and TRBJ1-2; 12 middle bases align to TRBD1. The clonotype was recovered from a man aged 35 to 55 who had recovered from COVID-19. Sample: peripheral blood. The CDR3 loop reads CASSGGQGADGYTF. The DNA is as follows: TGCGCCAGCAGCGGGGGACAGGGGGCGGATGGCTACACCTTC.